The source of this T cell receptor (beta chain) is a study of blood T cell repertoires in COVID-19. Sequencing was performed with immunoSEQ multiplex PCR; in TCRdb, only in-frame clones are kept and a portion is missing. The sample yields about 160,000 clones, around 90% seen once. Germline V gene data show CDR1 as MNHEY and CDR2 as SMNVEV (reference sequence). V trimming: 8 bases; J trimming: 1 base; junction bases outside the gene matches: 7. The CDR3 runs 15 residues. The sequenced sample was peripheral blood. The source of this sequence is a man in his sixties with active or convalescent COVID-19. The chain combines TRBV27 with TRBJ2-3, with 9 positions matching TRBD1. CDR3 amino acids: CASSYRGRGTDTQYF. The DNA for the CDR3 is TGTGCCAGCTCCTACAGGGGGCGCGGCACAGATACGCAGTATTTT.